Below, one TCR beta chain is given with its context. The CDR3 extends over 17 amino acids. V was pared by 0 bases and J by 0 bases, with 12 bases between. Germline CDR1 reads SGHRS; CDR2 reads YFSETQ. This specimen belongs to a study of T cell changes during pregnancy in multiple sclerosis. Using immunoSEQ multiplex PCR, the repertoire was profiled, and TCRdb retains in-frame clones only, with some absent. This sample yields around 36,000 clones, of which 80% to 95% are seen a single time; 0.4% to 0.45% belongs to the top ten. The V call is TRBV5-1, the J call TRBJ2-2; D possibly corresponds to TRBD2 (7 bases). The sequence came from a female donor with multiple sclerosis, enrolled in a pregnancy study. Sequenced material: CD4+ T cells from peripheral blood mononuclear cells, taken in the third trimester of pregnancy. DNA for the CDR3: TGCGCCAGCAGCTTGGCTCGCGGGGGCGCGAACACCGGGGAGCTGTTTTTT. Its translation: CASSLARGGANTGELFF.